The rows below give T cell receptor beta chains drawn from one sample of a study of cytomegalovirus exposure and HLA in healthy donors. Assay used: immunoSEQ multiplex PCR; TCRdb lists only in-frame clones, some missing. The sample includes over 85,000 clones, roughly two thirds seen only once; the top ten take less than 4.5%. The sample was PBMCs. The receptors stem from a man aged 35-49 years in good health and CMV-seronegative. The CDR3 runs from the conserved cysteine through the conserved F or W. The D gene is left open where the match is weak. Clone size is given for some rows only: seen once, a few or many times, or a class if the clone is expanded.

clone_size: .
j_call: TRBJ2-7
d_call: .
v_call: TRBV6-6
cdr3_nt: TGTGCCAGCAGGACTCCCGAGAGGACGGGGGATTACGAGCAGTACTTC
cdr3_aa: CASRTPERTGDYEQYF

clone_size: .
j_call: TRBJ1-1
d_call: TRBD1
v_call: TRBV5-1
cdr3_nt: TGCGCCAGCAGTCTATGGACAGGGTTGAACACTGAAGCTTTCTTT
cdr3_aa: CASSLWTGLNTEAFF

clone_size: few
j_call: TRBJ1-2
d_call: TRBD1
v_call: TRBV10-3
cdr3_nt: TGTGCCATTTACCGGGACAGGGAAAGAGGAGATGGCTACACCTTC
cdr3_aa: CAIYRDRERGDGYTF

clone_size: .
j_call: TRBJ1-2
d_call: TRBD1
v_call: TRBV15
cdr3_nt: TGTGCCACCAGCGGCCGGACAGGGGTGAAAGGCTACACCTTC
cdr3_aa: CATSGRTGVKGYTF

clone_size: .
j_call: TRBJ2-5
d_call: .
v_call: TRBV5-1
cdr3_nt: TGCGCCAGCAGCAAGAACAGCCAAGAGACCCAGTACTTC
cdr3_aa: CASSKNSQETQYF

clone_size: .
j_call: TRBJ2-1
d_call: TRBD1
v_call: TRBV27
cdr3_nt: TGTGCCAGCAGGGCAGACAGGGTGCGGAATGAGCAGTTCTTC
cdr3_aa: CASRADRVRNEQFF

clone_size: .
j_call: TRBJ1-3
d_call: TRBD1
v_call: TRBV5-6
cdr3_nt: TGTGCCAGCAGCTGGGACAGCTCTGGAAACACCATATATTTT
cdr3_aa: CASSWDSSGNTIYF

clone_size: .
j_call: TRBJ2-7
d_call: TRBD1
v_call: TRBV10-3
cdr3_nt: TGTGCCATCAGCCGGGACAGAGGGGACGAGCAGTACTTC
cdr3_aa: CAISRDRGDEQYF

clone_size: .
j_call: TRBJ2-1
d_call: TRBD2
v_call: TRBV2
cdr3_nt: TGTGCCAGCAGTGTTCGGACTAGCTTCAATGAGCAGTTCTTC
cdr3_aa: CASSVRTSFNEQFF

clone_size: .
j_call: TRBJ2-1
d_call: TRBD2
v_call: TRBV6-5
cdr3_nt: TGTGCCAGCAGTTACTCGCTAGCGGGGGGGCCATATGAGCAGTTCTTC
cdr3_aa: CASSYSLAGGPYEQFF

clone_size: .
j_call: TRBJ2-7
d_call: TRBD1
v_call: TRBV5-1
cdr3_nt: TGCGCCAGCAGCGGGGGACAGCCTGTGAGCGAGCAGTACTTC
cdr3_aa: CASSGGQPVSEQYF

clone_size: .
j_call: TRBJ2-7
d_call: .
v_call: TRBV11-2
cdr3_nt: TGTGCCAGCAGCTTAGACGGTGGGTGGAGCTCCTACGAGCAGTACTTC
cdr3_aa: CASSLDGGWSSYEQYF

clone_size: .
j_call: TRBJ1-2
d_call: TRBD1
v_call: TRBV5-6
cdr3_nt: TGTGCCAGCAGCTTGGGGACAGGGGGCCGAGTCTATGGCTACACCTTC
cdr3_aa: CASSLGTGGRVYGYTF

clone_size: .
j_call: TRBJ2-1
d_call: .
v_call: TRBV15
cdr3_nt: TGTGCCACCAGCGGCGTAGTCCAGGGGAATGAGCAGTTCTTC
cdr3_aa: CATSGVVQGNEQFF

clone_size: .
j_call: TRBJ2-1
d_call: .
v_call: TRBV4-2
cdr3_nt: TGTGCCAGCAGCCAAGATGGGTCGGGGGAACCTCCCAATGAGCAGTTCTTC
cdr3_aa: CASSQDGSGEPPNEQFF

clone_size: few
j_call: TRBJ2-3
d_call: TRBD2
v_call: TRBV29-1
cdr3_nt: TGCAGCGTTGAAGATATGGGACTAGCGGGCCGCACAGATACGCAGTATTTT
cdr3_aa: CSVEDMGLAGRTDTQYF

clone_size: .
j_call: TRBJ1-2
d_call: TRBD1
v_call: TRBV10-3
cdr3_nt: TGTGCCATCAGTGGGCCCGGGGACAGGGATAACTATGGCTACACCTTC
cdr3_aa: CAISGPGDRDNYGYTF

clone_size: .
j_call: TRBJ1-4
d_call: TRBD1
v_call: TRBV5-1
cdr3_nt: TGCGCCAGCAGGCCGAGGACAGGAAATGAAAAACTGTTTTTT
cdr3_aa: CASRPRTGNEKLFF

clone_size: .
j_call: TRBJ2-3
d_call: TRBD2
v_call: TRBV4-3
cdr3_nt: TGCGCCAGCAGCCAAGTCCCTACTAGCGGGGGAAGGGCAGATACGCAGTATTTT
cdr3_aa: CASSQVPTSGGRADTQYF

clone_size: .
j_call: TRBJ1-1
d_call: .
v_call: TRBV7-9
cdr3_nt: TGTGCCAGCAGCTCAGGGGAGACTGAAGCTTTCTTT
cdr3_aa: CASSSGETEAFF

clone_size: .
j_call: TRBJ2-3
d_call: .
v_call: TRBV25-1
cdr3_nt: TGTGCCAGCAGTGAATCGAACAGATTCACAGATACGCAGTATTTT
cdr3_aa: CASSESNRFTDTQYF

clone_size: .
j_call: TRBJ2-7
d_call: TRBD2
v_call: TRBV28
cdr3_nt: TGTGCCAGCAGCAGACTCATAGCGGGAACCTACGAGCAGTACTTC
cdr3_aa: CASSRLIAGTYEQYF

clone_size: .
j_call: TRBJ2-3
d_call: TRBD2
v_call: TRBV4-2
cdr3_nt: TGTGCCAGCAGCCAAGCCCCCGCTAGCGGGCTAAGCACAGATACGCAGTATTTT
cdr3_aa: CASSQAPASGLSTDTQYF

clone_size: .
j_call: TRBJ2-2
d_call: .
v_call: TRBV4-2
cdr3_nt: TGTGCCAGCAGCCGAAGCGTAGCGGCAGACACCGGGGAGCTGTTTTTT
cdr3_aa: CASSRSVAADTGELFF

clone_size: .
j_call: TRBJ2-3
d_call: TRBD1
v_call: TRBV5-1
cdr3_nt: TGCGCCAGCAGCGACAGGGGGCTAACAGATACGCAGTATTTT
cdr3_aa: CASSDRGLTDTQYF

clone_size: .
j_call: TRBJ1-1
d_call: .
v_call: TRBV28
cdr3_nt: TGTGCCAGCAGCCTGTGGGGGGAGGGCACTGAAGCTTTCTTT
cdr3_aa: CASSLWGEGTEAFF

clone_size: few
j_call: TRBJ1-1
d_call: TRBD1
v_call: TRBV5-1
cdr3_nt: TGCGCCAGCAGCTATGAACCGGGACAGGGTAGGACTGAAGCTTTCTTT
cdr3_aa: CASSYEPGQGRTEAFF

clone_size: .
j_call: TRBJ2-5
d_call: .
v_call: TRBV20-1
cdr3_nt: TGCAGTGCTAGAGTTTCGGAGACCCAGTACTTC
cdr3_aa: CSARVSETQYF

clone_size: .
j_call: TRBJ1-2
d_call: .
v_call: TRBV27
cdr3_nt: TGTGCCAGCAGTTTATCGGCAGGGGCCTATGGCTACACCTTC
cdr3_aa: CASSLSAGAYGYTF

clone_size: .
j_call: TRBJ1-2
d_call: .
v_call: TRBV2
cdr3_nt: TGTGCCAGCAGAGCGACAGGACGCTATGGCTACACCTTC
cdr3_aa: CASRATGRYGYTF

clone_size: .
j_call: TRBJ1-1
d_call: .
v_call: TRBV5-1
cdr3_nt: TGCGCCAGCAGCTTGCAGGGTTATGAAGCTTTCTTT
cdr3_aa: CASSLQGYEAFF

clone_size: .
j_call: TRBJ1-4
d_call: TRBD1
v_call: TRBV2
cdr3_nt: TGTGCCAGCGGGGACAGGGGGCATAATGAAAAACTGTTTTTT
cdr3_aa: CASGDRGHNEKLFF

clone_size: .
j_call: TRBJ1-1
d_call: TRBD1
v_call: TRBV4-3
cdr3_nt: TGCGCCAGCAGCCCCTCCGCGGGACAGGGGCCGCGGACTTTCTTT
cdr3_aa: CASSPSAGQGPRTFF

clone_size: .
j_call: TRBJ1-5
d_call: .
v_call: TRBV4-1
cdr3_nt: TGCGCCAGCAGCCAAGAAACAGGGTATGGGCCCCAGCATTTT
cdr3_aa: CASSQETGYGPQHF

clone_size: .
j_call: TRBJ1-2
d_call: .
v_call: TRBV4-1
cdr3_nt: TGCGCCAGCGCGACCCCTGGGACAAACTATGGCTACACCTTC
cdr3_aa: CASATPGTNYGYTF

clone_size: .
j_call: TRBJ2-1
d_call: TRBD1
v_call: TRBV7-8
cdr3_nt: TGTGCCAGCAGCAGAACCGGGACAGGGAACTACAATGAGCAGTTCTTC
cdr3_aa: CASSRTGTGNYNEQFF

clone_size: few
j_call: TRBJ2-7
d_call: TRBD1
v_call: TRBV27
cdr3_nt: TGTGCCAGCAGTTTCGACAGGGTAGGGACCCACGAGCAGTACTTC
cdr3_aa: CASSFDRVGTHEQYF

clone_size: .
j_call: TRBJ1-1
d_call: .
v_call: TRBV4-2
cdr3_nt: TGTGCCAGCAGCCAACCTTCCGAGGGACAAACTTTCTTT
cdr3_aa: CASSQPSEGQTFF

clone_size: .
j_call: TRBJ2-3
d_call: TRBD2
v_call: TRBV7-2
cdr3_nt: TGTGCCAGCAGCTTACCTACTAGCGGGGGCACAGATACGCAGTATTTT
cdr3_aa: CASSLPTSGGTDTQYF

clone_size: .
j_call: TRBJ2-2
d_call: TRBD1
v_call: TRBV5-1
cdr3_nt: TGCGCCAGCACGTACAGGGGGGACACCGGGGAGCTGTTTTTT
cdr3_aa: CASTYRGDTGELFF

clone_size: few
j_call: TRBJ1-1
d_call: .
v_call: TRBV5-5
cdr3_nt: TGTGCCAGCAGCCTGGGGGCAGTGAACACTGAAGCTTTCTTT
cdr3_aa: CASSLGAVNTEAFF

clone_size: .
j_call: TRBJ1-4
d_call: TRBD1
v_call: TRBV6-6
cdr3_nt: TGTGCCAGCAGTTACCCGGGACAGGTGGGGGAAAAACTGTTTTTT
cdr3_aa: CASSYPGQVGEKLFF

clone_size: .
j_call: TRBJ2-5
d_call: .
v_call: TRBV5-6
cdr3_nt: TGTGCCAGCAGCTTGGATGGGAGGGAGACCCAGTACTTC
cdr3_aa: CASSLDGRETQYF

clone_size: .
j_call: TRBJ1-1
d_call: .
v_call: TRBV18
cdr3_nt: TGTGCCAGCTCACAACAGGCGAACACTGAAGCTTTCTTT
cdr3_aa: CASSQQANTEAFF

clone_size: .
j_call: TRBJ1-1
d_call: .
v_call: TRBV29-1
cdr3_nt: TGCAGCTCATCTAGTATGTCCATGAACACTGAAGCTTTCTTT
cdr3_aa: CSSSSMSMNTEAFF

clone_size: .
j_call: TRBJ2-1
d_call: .
v_call: TRBV7-6
cdr3_nt: TGTGCCAGCAGCCTCGGCGGCCACAATGAGCAGTTCTTC
cdr3_aa: CASSLGGHNEQFF

clone_size: .
j_call: TRBJ2-7
d_call: .
v_call: TRBV10-3
cdr3_nt: TGTGCCATCAGTGCCACCACTACGGAGCAGTACTTC
cdr3_aa: CAISATTTEQYF

clone_size: .
j_call: TRBJ2-3
d_call: .
v_call: TRBV7-2
cdr3_nt: TGTGCCAGCAGCGGCCGGGGGAGCGGGACAGATACGCAGTATTTT
cdr3_aa: CASSGRGSGTDTQYF